The present T cell receptor (beta chain) was sequenced within a study of cytomegalovirus exposure and HLA in healthy donors. Study at large: A previous analysis identified 100 million or so unique TCR beta sequences derived from about 180 million T cells.

The study ran its PCR with 60 Vbeta and 13 Jbeta primers. Data came from immunoSEQ multiplex PCR; TCRdb stores just in-frame clones and leaves some out. The data contain around 63,000 clones, roughly 80% of them singletons. The CDR3 is 15 residues long. CDR1 is MDHEN and CDR2 is SYDVKM in the germline V gene. With V trimmed by 5 bases and J by 2 bases, 6 bases remained unmatched. The sequencing input was PBMCs. This clonotype originated in a woman in her twenties or thirties in good health and CMV-seronegative. V is TRBV28 and J is TRBJ2-7, with 10 positions matching TRBD1. The CDR3 coding sequence is TGTGCCAGCAGTCGGACAGGGGGGATAGCCTACGAGCAGTACTTC. This sequence encodes CASSRTGGIAYEQYF.